The next 20 T cell receptor beta chains were all read from a single sample in a study of CD8 T cells in Susac syndrome. With random hexamers, reverse transcription was performed on 0.5 to 1 ug of RNA. TCRdb recomputed calls from the immunoSEQ multiplex PCR reads with MiXCR, one row per CDR3 protein. Here the sample spans around 270,000 distinct CDR3 sequences, approximately 90% being singletons. Sequenced: CD8+ T cells from PBMCs. These receptors were taken from a human donor with multiple sclerosis.

V is TRBV5-1 and J is TRBJ1-1; D is uncertain. Deletions cut 4 bases from V and 1 base from J, with 11 bases between. Germline V gene data show CDR1 as SGHRS and CDR2 as YFSETQ. The CDR3 length is 14 residues. In nucleotides, the CDR3 is TGCGCCAGCAGCACGACCGGGCCGAACACTGAAGCTTTCTTT. As protein: CASSTTGPNTEAFF.

This chain uses TRBV29-1 with TRBJ2-7; no reliable D call. In germline, CDR1 is SQVTM, CDR2 ANQGSEA. Trimming removed 0 bases from V and 4 bases from J, with 10 bases in between. The CDR3 totals 13 residues. CDR3 sequence: CSVEESDTYEQYF. The CDR3 DNA reads TGCAGCGTTGAAGAATCTGACACATACGAGCAGTACTTC.

This chain connects TRBV5-4 to TRBJ1-1, with 7 bases fitting TRBD1. J lost 5 bases, V lost 5 bases, and 9 bases had no gene match. CDR3 length: 14 residues. Germline V gives CDR1 SGHNT, CDR2 YYREEE (reference sequence). In DNA, the CDR3 is TGTGCCAGCAGATACAGGGGAGGATTAACTGAAGCTTTCTTT. As protein: CASRYRGGLTEAFF.

The chain uses TRBV27 and TRBJ2-7; the D gene is possibly TRBD2 (5 bases). The V and J ends lost 5 bases and 7 bases respectively, with 15 bases between them. Germline CDR1 and CDR2: MNHEY and SMNVEV (reference sequence). The CDR3 extends over 13 amino acids. This CDR3 reads CASSPPGRGEQYF. The CDR3 coding sequence is TGTGCCAGCAGTCCCCCAGGACGAGGGGAGCAGTACTTC.

This sequence joins TRBV19 and TRBJ1-2; tentative D call: TRBD1 (5 bases). Germline-derived CDR1 and CDR2 are LNHDA and SQIVND (reference sequence). The CDR3 is made up of 13 amino acids. With 3 bases removed from V and 4 bases from J, the gap between germline ends came to 9 bases. The CDR3: CASSMGRIYGYTF. CDR3 sequence (DNA): TGTGCCAGTAGTATGGGGCGGATCTATGGCTACACCTTC.

V usage is TRBV6-5 and J usage is TRBJ2-1; D call uncertain. Germline V CDR1 and CDR2: MNHEY, SVGAGI. The CDR3 is made up of 13 amino acids. The V end was cut by 4 bases, the J end by 9 bases, with 13 bases between. In DNA form, the CDR3 reads TGTGCCAGCAGTTCACTACTTACTACTGAGCAGTTCTTC. As protein: CASSSLLTTEQFF.

V gene TRBV3-1 combines with J gene TRBJ2-7, with 9 positions matching TRBD2. Germline loops: CDR1 LGHDT, CDR2 YNNKEL (reference sequence). The CDR3 consists of 21 residues. Unmatched junction bases numbered 24, after V lost 3 bases and J lost 3 bases. The CDR3 reads CASSHVFGVLGQREVYYEQYF. The CDR3 DNA is TGTGCCAGCAGCCATGTGTTTGGGGTGCTGGGACAGCGGGAGGTTTACTACGAGCAGTACTTC.

The chain couples TRBV7-9 to TRBJ2-1; 7 bases are a match to TRBD2. CDR3 length equals 18 residues. The germline CDR1 and CDR2 sequences are SEHNR and FQNEAQ (reference sequence). V trimming: 5 bases; J trimming: 7 bases; junction bases outside the gene matches: 20. In DNA, the CDR3 is TGTGCCAGCAGCCAGGACTGGGCGGGAGAGCGCATTAGGAATGAGCAGTTCTTC. Its translation: CASSQDWAGERIRNEQFF. Full variable domain (rest looked up from reference TRBV7-9 and TRBJ2-1): DTGVSQNPRHKITKRGQNVTFRCDPISEHNRLYWYRQTLGQGPEFLTYFQNEAQLEKSRLLSDRFSAERPKGSFSTLEIQRTEQGDSAMYLCASSQDWAGERIRNEQFFGPGTRLTVL.

The chain carries TRBV12-3 or TRBV12-4 and TRBJ2-2; TRBD2 aligns across 8 bases. This CDR3 region has 17 residues. J was trimmed by 0 bases and V by 5 bases; bases with no gene match: 8. The CDR3 is CASSPFSGETNTGELFF. CDR3 DNA sequence: TGTGCCAGCAGTCCGTTTAGCGGGGAGACGAACACCGGGGAGCTGTTTTTT.

CDR3 sequence: CAWEAGELFF. The CDR3 DNA is TGTGCCTGGGAGGCCGGGGAGCTGTTTTTT. V and J are TRBV30 and TRBJ2-2; D is unclear. This CDR3 is 10 amino acids long. Germline CDR1 GTSNPN, CDR2 SVGIG (reference sequence). Trimming removed 5 bases from V and 6 bases from J, with 4 bases in between.

V gene TRBV29-1 combines with J gene TRBJ1-1; D unresolved. V lost 4 bases and J 0 bases, leaving 12 bases between the germline ends. This CDR3 spans 14 amino acids. Germline V lookup: CDR1 SQVTM, CDR2 ANQGSEA. CDR3 nucleotides: TGCAGCGTTGTAACGTGGGTCGTGAACACTGAAGCTTTCTTT. Protein sequence: CSVVTWVVNTEAFF.

The chain has TRBV20-1 and TRBJ2-4, with D possibly being TRBD1 or TRBD2 (5 bases each). Trimming pared 3 bases from V and 0 bases from J, leaving 15 bases between. The V gene's germline CDR1 is DFQATT and CDR2 SNEGSKA (reference sequence). This CDR3 spans 16 amino acids. CDR3 region: CSASGADDLAKNIQYF. DNA for the CDR3: TGCAGTGCTAGCGGGGCAGACGATTTAGCCAAAAACATTCAGTACTTC.

V and J are TRBV19 and TRBJ2-5, with D possibly matching TRBD2 (5 bases). Germline lookup yields CDR1 LNHDA and CDR2 SQIVND (reference sequence). Deletions cut 8 bases from V and 3 bases from J, with 7 bases between. The CDR3 has 11 amino acids. This chain's CDR3 is CASWGEETQYF. DNA for the CDR3: TGTGCCAGTTGGGGAGAAGAGACCCAGTACTTC.

The V and J genes are TRBV28 and TRBJ2-7; D is perhaps TRBD1 (6 bases). V dropped 3 bases and J dropped 6 bases, with 15 bases sitting between them. The CDR3 sequence is 14 residues long. Germline-derived CDR1 and CDR2 are MDHEN and SYDVKM. This chain's CDR3 is CASSFGRGLGEQYF. The CDR3 region has the DNA TGTGCCAGCAGTTTCGGCAGGGGATTGGGCGAGCAGTACTTC. Supplemented by reference TRBV28 and TRBJ2-7, the full variable domain reads DVKVTQSSRYLVKRTGEKVFLECVQDMDHENMFWYRQDPGLGLRLIYFSYDVKMKEKGDIPEGYSVSREKKERFSLILESASTNQTSMYLCASSFGRGLGEQYFGPGTRLTVT.

The chain links TRBV11-2 to TRBJ1-1, with D possibly matching TRBD1 (5 bases). Germline V gene sequence: CDR1 SGHAT, CDR2 FQNNGV. The CDR3 extends over 14 amino acids. V was trimmed by 2 bases and J by 1 base, leaving 8 bases between them. This CDR3 is CASSLFQGNTEAFF. The CDR3 bases are TGTGCCAGCAGCTTATTTCAGGGGAACACTGAAGCTTTCTTT.

The CDR3 region has the DNA TGTGCCAGCAGCTTGAGCGGCATAGCTTCCTACGAGCAGTACTTC. Protein: CASSLSGIASYEQYF. The V call is TRBV5-4, the J call TRBJ2-7, with D possibly matching TRBD2 (5 bases). Germline V gene sequence: CDR1 SGHNT, CDR2 YYREEE (reference sequence). The CDR3 runs 15 residues. Trimming pared 1 base from V and 1 base from J, leaving 12 bases between.

This chain joins TRBV9 and TRBJ1-2, with D possibly being TRBD1 (5 bases). With 0 bases removed from V and 4 bases from J, the gap between germline ends came to 10 bases. There are 14 residues in the CDR3. Germline CDR1 reads SGDLS; CDR2 reads YYNGEE. The CDR3 sequence is CASSVALGGYGYTF. The CDR3 nucleotides read TGTGCCAGCAGCGTAGCTTTGGGGGGCTATGGCTACACCTTC.

This rearrangement joins TRBV20-1 to TRBJ2-3; D possibly corresponds to TRBD2 (7 bases). Between the trimmed V and J ends, which lost 6 bases and 5 bases, there was a span of 24 bases. The CDR3 sequence is 16 residues long. Per germline, CDR1 DFQATT and CDR2 SNEGSKA (reference sequence). CDR3 sequence reads: CSALTGGRGRRDTQYF. The CDR3, as DNA: TGCAGTGCCCTTACCGGGGGGCGGGGGAGGAGAGATACGCAGTATTTT.

V and J are TRBV30 and TRBJ1-4; 8 bases are shared with TRBD1. V lost 0 bases, J lost 7 bases, and 7 bases stayed unmatched. The CDR3 sequence is 15 residues long. Germline V lookup: CDR1 GTSNPN, CDR2 SVGIG (reference sequence). The CDR3 region is CAWSVRTGRSEKLFF. CDR3 DNA sequence: TGTGCCTGGAGTGTAAGGACAGGGAGGAGTGAAAAACTGTTTTTT.

The chain carries TRBV6-2 or TRBV6-3 and TRBJ2-1, with D perhaps matching TRBD1 or TRBD2 (7 bases each). Trimming removed 0 bases from V and 6 bases from J, with 9 bases in between. The CDR3 sequence is 14 residues long. Germline V CDR1 and CDR2: MNHEY, SVGEGT. CDR3 sequence: CASSYSRGGNEQFF. CDR3 bases: TGTGCCAGCAGTTACTCCAGGGGGGGCAATGAGCAGTTCTTC.